What follows are 26 T cell receptor beta chains derived from one specimen sequenced in a study of blood T cell repertoires in COVID-19. The assay was immunoSEQ multiplex PCR, and TCRdb's table has in-frame clones only and misses some. The sample yields approximately 210,000 clones, around 88% seen once. Source material: peripheral blood. These receptor sequences come from a man aged 50 or older with active or convalescent COVID-19.

This clone was seen once. The chain links TRBV6-2 or TRBV6-3 to TRBJ1-1, with 9 bases matching TRBD1. The ends lost 2 bases at V and 3 bases at J; junction bases unmatched: 4. The CDR3 has 15 residues. From germline, CDR1 is MNHEY and CDR2 SVGEGT. The CDR3 nucleotides are TGTGCCAGCAGTTACACCGACAGGGGGGACACTGAAGCTTTCTTT. This translates into CASSYTDRGDTEAFF.

The chain recombines TRBV30 with TRBJ1-4; D gene uncertain. Germline values: CDR1 GTSNPN, CDR2 SVGIG (reference sequence). Trimming took off 2 bases at V and 8 bases at J, with 12 bases between the two ends. The CDR3 consists of 13 residues. The CDR3 here is CAWSQNRGEKLFF. DNA for the CDR3: TGTGCCTGGAGTCAGAATCGAGGCGAAAAACTGTTTTTT.

The chain joins TRBV28 to TRBJ2-3; 8 nucleotides align to TRBD1. This CDR3 comprises 15 residues. V dropped 4 bases and J dropped 0; count of bases not matched to a gene: 3. Germline loops: CDR1 MDHEN, CDR2 SYDVKM. This CDR3 is CASSSQGGSTDTQYF. Here the CDR3 DNA reads TGTGCCAGCAGTTCACAGGGGGGTAGCACAGATACGCAGTATTTT.

The gene calls are TRBV12-3 or TRBV12-4 and TRBJ2-2; tentative D call: TRBD2 (5 bases). V was clipped by 2 bases and J by 5 bases, with 6 bases between them. The CDR3 loop spans 13 amino acids. CDR3 in amino acids: CASSLRGTGELFF. CDR3 nucleotide sequence: TGTGCCAGCAGTTTAAGAGGGACCGGGGAGCTGTTTTTT.

The V call is TRBV4-1, the J call TRBJ2-1, with TRBD2 identical over 10 bases. The germline V gene encodes CDR1 MGHRA and CDR2 YSYEKL. The CDR3 runs 19 residues. Losses at the gene ends were 2 bases for V and 7 bases for J; bases not matched to a gene: 17. The CDR3 protein is CASSQRALAGVRRANEQFF. The CDR3 coding sequence is TGCGCCAGCAGCCAAAGGGCCCTAGCGGGAGTACGAAGGGCGAATGAGCAGTTCTTC.

The chain employs TRBV4-1 and TRBJ1-6, with D unclear. The CDR3 runs to 13 residues. Germline CDR1 is MGHRA and CDR2 is YSYEKL. V lost 3 bases and J lost 7, with 7 bases in between. The CDR3 region has the DNA TGCGCCAGCAGCCAGTTAGAAAATTCACCCCTCCACTTT. Protein: CASSQLENSPLHF.

The chain employs TRBV6-6 and TRBJ1-6, with D possibly TRBD1 on 6 matching bases. Germline V CDR1 and CDR2: MNHNY, SVGAGI (reference sequence). The CDR3 extends over 15 amino acids. V dropped 6 bases and J dropped 6 bases, with 15 bases sitting between them. In nucleotides, the CDR3 is TGTGCCAGCAGAGTCAACAGGGCCCTTAATTCACCCCTCCACTTT. Amino acids: CASRVNRALNSPLHF.

This clone has at least ten counts. The rearrangement joins TRBV30 to TRBJ1-2; D not certain. CDR1 is GTSNPN and CDR2 is SVGIG in the germline V gene (reference sequence). This CDR3 contains 12 residues. With 4 bases removed from V and 1 base from J, the gap between germline ends came to 7 bases. The CDR3 sequence is CAWKLVNYGYTF. The CDR3 bases are TGTGCCTGGAAACTCGTTAACTATGGCTACACCTTC.

V gene TRBV10-1 combines with J gene TRBJ2-1; 14 bases match TRBD2. The germline V gene has CDR1 WNHNN and CDR2 SYGVQD (reference sequence). This CDR3 is 17 amino acids long. J was trimmed by 8 bases and V by 0 bases; bases with no gene match: 6. This CDR3 is CASSESRGGLAGDEQFF. Written as DNA, the CDR3 is TGCGCCAGCAGTGAGTCGCGAGGGGGACTAGCGGGAGATGAGCAGTTCTTC.

V usage is TRBV4-3 and J usage is TRBJ1-4; possible D gene TRBD1, 6 bases. There are 16 residues in the CDR3. Trimming shortened V by 4 bases and J by 7 bases, and 19 bases separated the two germline ends. Germline V CDR1 and CDR2: LGHNA, YSLEER. The CDR3 DNA reads as TGCGCCAGCAGCCCTCAGCCTGGGGGCGCGGGTGAAAAACTGTTTTTT. It is translated as CASSPQPGGAGEKLFF.

This clone has just a few counts. V gene TRBV14 combines with J gene TRBJ2-3, with 9 nucleotides matching TRBD2. The CDR3 spans 14 residues. J was trimmed by 7 bases and V by 4 bases; bases with no gene match: 6. The germline V gene has CDR1 SGHDN and CDR2 FVKESK. The CDR3 here is CASSPLAGEYTQYF. The CDR3 DNA reads as TGTGCCAGCAGCCCCTTAGCGGGAGAGTATACGCAGTATTTT.

This clone appeared once. The gene calls are TRBV6-5 and TRBJ1-1; D possibly corresponds to TRBD1 (5 bases). Trimming pared 5 bases from V and 1 base from J, leaving 11 bases between. Germline loops: CDR1 MNHEY, CDR2 SVGAGI. There are 14 residues in the CDR3. CDR3 in amino acids: CASSPKRGNTEAFF. CDR3 in DNA: TGTGCCAGCAGTCCCAAAAGGGGGAACACTGAAGCTTTCTTT.

The V call is TRBV30, the J call TRBJ2-3, with 8 nucleotides matching TRBD2. The CDR3 loop spans 15 amino acids. Trimming took 1 base from V and 5 from J; bases not matched to a gene: 8. The germline V gene encodes CDR1 GTSNPN and CDR2 SVGIG (reference sequence). The CDR3: CAWSGDGGAGDTQYF. The DNA of the CDR3 is TGTGCCTGGAGTGGGGACGGGGGGGCCGGAGATACGCAGTATTTT.

The V gene is TRBV2, the J gene TRBJ2-5, with 11 nucleotides matching TRBD2. Germline V lookup: CDR1 SNHLY, CDR2 FYNNEI. CDR3 size: 16 residues. The V gene end was trimmed by 6 bases and the J gene end by 5 bases; junction bases not matched to a gene: 11. The CDR3 sequence is CASSSIAGGPRETQYF. The CDR3, as DNA: TGTGCCAGCAGCTCTATAGCGGGGGGGCCGCGGGAGACCCAGTACTTC.

The chain links TRBV5-1 to TRBJ1-1, with TRBD1 identical over 7 bases. Germline V gene data show CDR1 as SGHRS and CDR2 as YFSETQ. The CDR3 spans 14 residues. V dropped 3 bases and J dropped 2; count of bases not matched to a gene: 4. The CDR3 loop reads CASSSQGTNTEAFF. DNA of the CDR3: TGCGCCAGCAGCTCACAGGGGACAAACACTGAAGCTTTCTTT.

J is TRBJ1-5 and V is TRBV28; no reliable D call. The germline V and J ends were trimmed by 3 bases and 2 bases, with 11 bases remaining between them. The CDR3 contains 15 residues. Germline CDR1 MDHEN, CDR2 SYDVKM. The CDR3 sequence: CASSFRPGGNQPQHF. CDR3 sequence (DNA): TGTGCCAGCAGTTTCCGACCCGGGGGCAATCAGCCCCAGCATTTT.

The chain combines TRBV11-2 with TRBJ1-3; 7 bases agree with TRBD1. Germline values: CDR1 SGHAT, CDR2 FQNNGV. V lost 0 bases and J lost 0; bases outside the gene matches: 5. CDR3 length equals 17 residues. CDR3 loop: CASSLEHRGSSGNTIYF. CDR3 coding DNA: TGTGCCAGCAGCTTAGAACACAGGGGAAGCTCTGGAAACACCATATATTTT.

The chain recombines TRBV27 with TRBJ2-1; 9 nucleotides line up with TRBD2. Germline values: CDR1 MNHEY, CDR2 SMNVEV (reference sequence). V was pared by 3 bases and J by 4 bases, with 4 bases of the junction left unmatched. This CDR3 has 15 amino acids. The CDR3 sequence: CASSFASGVYNEQFF. The CDR3 DNA follows: TGTGCCAGCAGTTTTGCTAGCGGGGTTTACAATGAGCAGTTCTTC.

This chain joins TRBV3-1 (or the pseudogene TRBV3-2) and TRBJ1-2; D uncertain. Germline loops: CDR1 LGHDT, CDR2 YNNKEL (reference sequence). Trimming took 8 bases from V and 6 from J, leaving 16 bases between them. The CDR3 is 13 residues long. The CDR3 DNA sequence: TGTGCCAGCCGACTTAGTATTCTTGATGGCTACACCTTC. This sequence encodes CASRLSILDGYTF.

A remark on this clone: Other DNA sequences in the same sample also yield this CDR3. V gene TRBV18 combines with J gene TRBJ1-5; weak D call: TRBD1 (5 bases). CDR3 length: 13 amino acids. V shed 2 bases and J shed 5 bases, with 7 bases lying between them. Looked up from germline, CDR1 is KGHSH and CDR2 is LQKENI. This chain's CDR3 is CASSPGGDQPQHF. The CDR3 DNA reads TGTGCCAGCTCACCAGGGGGGGATCAGCCCCAGCATTTT.

The chain couples TRBV9 to TRBJ2-2; possible D gene TRBD1, 6 bases. Per germline, CDR1 SGDLS and CDR2 YYNGEE. V was pared by 1 base and J by 5 bases, with 6 bases between. This CDR3 comprises 13 residues. CDR3 residues: CASSVQGTGELFF. CDR3 coding DNA: TGTGCCAGCAGCGTACAGGGGACCGGGGAGCTGTTTTTT.

This rearrangement joins TRBV10-2 to TRBJ2-7; no firm D call. The CDR3 sequence is 13 residues long. The germline V gene encodes CDR1 WSHSY and CDR2 SAAADI. The V end lost 10 bases, the J end lost 1 base, and 14 bases lay between the germline ends. CDR3 sequence: CATGILTSYEQYF. CDR3 bases: TGCGCCACCGGTATACTAACTTCCTACGAGCAGTACTTC.

The chain has TRBV7-2 and TRBJ2-7, with D possibly matching TRBD2 (6 bases). V dropped 5 bases and J dropped 0 bases, with 11 bases sitting between them. Germline V lookup: CDR1 SGHTA, CDR2 FQGNSA. CDR3 size: 14 residues. This CDR3 is CASSAGRSSYEQYF. The CDR3 region has the DNA TGTGCCAGCAGCGCAGGGAGGAGCTCCTACGAGCAGTACTTC.

The CDR3 spells CASSYSRGPGNTEAFF. The CDR3, as DNA: TGTGCCAGCAGTTACTCGAGGGGGCCGGGGAACACTGAAGCTTTCTTT. V gene TRBV6-5 combines with J gene TRBJ1-1; TRBD1 matches 7 bases. The CDR3 covers 16 residues. Trimming removed 0 bases from V and 1 base from J; junction bases left unmatched: 5. Germline loops: CDR1 MNHEY, CDR2 SVGAGI.

This chain joins TRBV2 and TRBJ1-6; no clear D. V shed 6 bases and J shed 14 bases, with 11 bases lying between them. The CDR3 runs to 11 residues. Germline assignment: CDR1 SNHLY and CDR2 FYNNEI. The CDR3 coding sequence is TGTGCCAGCAGCCCCCTCGGGGCCCTCCACTTT. It yields the protein CASSPLGALHF.

V and J are TRBV9 and TRBJ2-3; 9 bases align to TRBD2. The V segment lost 2 bases and the J segment 1 base; nucleotides outside the gene matches: 2. The CDR3 loop spans 15 amino acids. Germline CDR1 and CDR2: SGDLS and YYNGEE. Here the CDR3 DNA reads TGTGCCAGCAGCGTGCGGGAGGGCGGCACAGATACGCAGTATTTT. Amino acid sequence: CASSVREGGTDTQYF.